This T cell receptor (beta chain) is from a study of OX40 agonist ivuxolimab in advanced cancers. Study details: It was ivuxolimab, an agonistic anti-OX40 (CD134) antibody, that patients were treated with.

CDR1 is GTSNPN, CDR2 SVGIG, per germline (reference sequence). This CDR3 is built from 13 residues. The germline V and J ends were trimmed by 1 base and 4 bases, with 10 bases remaining between them. Some clones are missing from TCRdb's copy, which holds only in-frame ones; the method was immunoSEQ multiplex PCR. This repertoire shows over 25,000 clones, about three quarters found once; its top ten account for under 30%. The clonotype originates from an adult with an advanced solid tumor such as melanoma, head and neck, liver or kidney cancer. Sequencing was performed on CD4+ or CD8+ T cells sorted from blood, taken in a trial of the OX40 agonist ivuxolimab. The V call is TRBV30, the J call TRBJ2-5; possibly TRBD2 for D (6 bases). The CDR3 sequence is CAWSEVSGETQYF. CDR3 DNA sequence: TGTGCCTGGAGTGAGGTTAGCGGAGAGACCCAGTACTTC.